Following are 16 T cell receptor beta chains from one sample sequenced in a study of beta chain features in type 1 diabetes. These TCRs' antigens remain unknown. Study-level findings and limits: TCRB CDR3s were moderately but significantly shorter in Type 1 diabetes patients in all four CD4+ subsets.

Expressed TCRB transcripts got sequenced, as all isolated RNA was reverse transcribed. Repertoires were generated with immunoSEQ multiplex PCR, while TCRdb's copy carries only in-frame clones and drops some. The sample lists hundreds of thousands of clones, roughly an eighth occurring once. The sequencing sample was made of naive CD4+ T cells from blood. The receptors originated from a man between 18 and 29 years old with type 1 diabetes.

This chain connects TRBV9 to TRBJ2-7; 7 positions match TRBD2. The V gene's germline CDR1 is SGDLS and CDR2 YYNGEE. J lost 1 base, V lost 1 base, and 5 bases had no gene match. The CDR3 runs 15 residues. CDR3 loop: CASSVSGIPSYEQYF. Here the CDR3 DNA reads TGTGCCAGCAGCGTAAGCGGGATCCCGTCCTACGAGCAGTACTTC.

The chain joins TRBV21-1 to TRBJ1-2. TRBV21-1 represents a pseudogene. The CDR3 length is 12 residues. For the CDR3, the DNA is TGTGCCAGCTGGAGGATCCCGTATGGCTACACCTTC. Translated: CASWRIPYGYTF.

The chain recombines TRBV9 with TRBJ2-3; 8 bases are a match to TRBD1. The CDR3 is 14 amino acids. Germline lookup yields CDR1 SGDLS and CDR2 YYNGEE. The V segment lost 1 base and the J segment 4 bases; nucleotides outside the gene matches: 2. The CDR3 DNA reads as TGTGCCAGCAGCGTACGACAGGGGCCAGATACGCAGTATTTT. Translation gives CASSVRQGPDTQYF. The entire variable domain, with the rest obtained from reference TRBV9 and TRBJ2-3, is as follows: DSGVTQTPKHLITATGQRVTLRCSPRSGDLSVYWYQQSLDQGLQFLIQYYNGEERAKGNILERFSAQQFPDLHSELNLSSLELGDSALYFCASSVRQGPDTQYFGPGTRLTVL.

In this sample, this clone turned up a few times. The chain carries TRBV18 and TRBJ2-7; 7 nucleotides agree with TRBD1. CDR1 is KGHSH and CDR2 is LQKENI in the germline V gene. The CDR3 length is 12 residues. V was clipped by 4 bases and J by 5 bases; unmatched bases: 2. This chain's CDR3 is CASSLTGDEQYF. CDR3 coding DNA: TGTGCCAGCTCACTTACAGGGGACGAGCAGTACTTC.

V is TRBV2 and J is TRBJ2-3, with D perhaps matching TRBD1 (5 bases). The CDR3 runs 16 residues. Germline CDR1 SNHLY, CDR2 FYNNEI. V was clipped by 3 bases and J by 0 bases, with 13 bases between them. The CDR3 is CASSERWGPSTDTQYF. CDR3 in DNA: TGTGCCAGCAGTGAGAGGTGGGGCCCAAGCACAGATACGCAGTATTTT.

This clone has a handful of counts. Different DNA sequences within this sample yield the same CDR3. This rearrangement joins TRBV29-1 to TRBJ2-7; D may be TRBD2 (7 bases). The V end was cut by 4 bases, the J end by 3 bases, with 13 bases between. The CDR3 runs to 13 residues. CDR1 is SQVTM and CDR2 is ANQGSEA in the germline V gene. CDR3 nucleotide sequence: TGCAGCGTTGGGGCAGGGGAGGGCTACGAGCAGTACTTC. Protein product: CSVGAGEGYEQYF.

Details on this clone: At one end the junction does not follow the germline gene, possibly because of a read error. The chain joins TRBV10-3 to TRBJ2-3; TRBD2 is a possible D gene (6 bases). This CDR3 spans 17 amino acids. Per the germline V gene, CDR1 is ENHRY and CDR2 is SYGVKD. CDR3 residues: CAIILATIGTPTETQYF. The CDR3 DNA follows: TGTGCCATCATCCTAGCCACCATAGGGACTCCTACAGAGACGCAGTATTTT.

The genes are TRBV29-1 and TRBJ2-1, with no clear D. Trimming pared 4 bases from V and 0 bases from J, leaving 7 bases between. The V gene's germline CDR1 is SQVTM and CDR2 ANQGSEA. The CDR3 consists of 13 residues. CDR3 nucleotides: TGCAGCGTTGGGACGGTCTCCTACAATGAGCAGTTCTTC. The encoded protein is CSVGTVSYNEQFF.

The chain is built from TRBV21-1 and TRBJ2-2; the table gives TRBD1 as D, unverified against the DNA. TRBV21-1 is termed a pseudogene. The CDR3 extends over 16 amino acids. The CDR3 DNA reads as TGTGCCAGCAGCAAAGCGTGTGGCAGGGGGCCCGGGGAGCTGTTTTTT. It encodes CASSKACGRGPGELFF.

V and J are TRBV4-1 and TRBJ1-2; 9 nucleotides line up with TRBD1. There are 15 residues in the CDR3. The trim removed 4 bases at V and 6 bases at J, leaving 9 bases unmatched. CDR1 and CDR2 (germline): MGHRA, YSYEKL. This CDR3 is CASSRTGDRVDGYTF. The CDR3 DNA is TGCGCCAGCAGCCGGACAGGGGATAGGGTTGATGGCTACACCTTC.

This rearrangement joins TRBV6-1 to TRBJ2-1; D possibly corresponds to TRBD1 (5 bases). CDR1 MNHNS and CDR2 SASEGT come from the germline V gene. V lost 2 bases and J lost 4, with 9 bases in between. CDR3 length: 14 residues. CDR3 in DNA: TGTGCCAGCAGTGAATCGACAGTATACAATGAGCAGTTCTTC. This gives the protein CASSESTVYNEQFF.

This clone was counted only a few times. The rearrangement joins TRBV18 to TRBJ1-4; D is unresolved. Trimming took 0 bases from V and 3 from J, leaving 8 bases between them. The CDR3 has 15 residues. The germline gives CDR1 KGHSH, CDR2 LQKENI. The CDR3 protein is CASSPPGGPNEKLFF. The CDR3 DNA sequence: TGTGCCAGCTCACCACCGGGCGGGCCTAATGAAAAACTGTTTTTT. The full variable domain, its missing parts supplied by reference TRBV18 and TRBJ1-4, is NAGVMQNPRHLVRRRGQEARLRCSPMKGHSHVYWYRQLPEEGLKFMVYLQKENIIDESGMPKERFSAEFPKEGPSILRIQQVVRGDSAAYFCASSPPGGPNEKLFFGSGTQLSVL.

This clone was recorded a few times. The chain couples TRBV28 to TRBJ1-1; TRBD1 might be the D (5 bases). This CDR3 region has 15 residues. Germline assignment: CDR1 MDHEN and CDR2 SYDVKM. V lost 8 bases to trimming and J lost 4 bases, with 20 bases between them. CDR3: CASVGESGRRTEAFF. DNA of the CDR3: TGTGCCAGCGTGGGGGAATCAGGGAGGCGCACTGAAGCTTTCTTT.

Note on this clone: Sequence at one end of the junction differs from germline and may be a read error. The chain combines TRBV29-1 with TRBJ2-7, with TRBD2 matching over 8 bases. CDR3 length: 12 residues. Germline CDR1 and CDR2: SQVTM and ANQGSEA. The CDR3 spells CSVVGGAYEQCF. The CDR3, as DNA: TGCAGCGTTGTCGGGGGGGCCTACGAGCAGTGCTTC.

The V gene is TRBV28, the J gene TRBJ1-2, with TRBD1 matching over 9 bases. Trimming removed 3 bases from V and 4 bases from J; junction bases left unmatched: 3. This CDR3 is built from 14 residues. CDR1 MDHEN and CDR2 SYDVKM come from the germline V gene. The CDR3 reads CASSFMTGGYGYTF. CDR3 nucleotide sequence: TGTGCCAGCAGTTTTATGACAGGGGGCTATGGCTACACCTTC.

This clone showed up just a few times. The chain joins TRBV28 to TRBJ1-4, with a weak D call TRBD1 (5 bases). V dropped 8 bases and J dropped 0 bases, with 10 bases sitting between them. Germline V lookup: CDR1 MDHEN, CDR2 SYDVKM. CDR3 length: 14 residues. The CDR3 reads CASARGATNEKLFF. The CDR3, as DNA: TGTGCCAGCGCCAGAGGGGCAACTAATGAAAAACTGTTTTTT.